This TCR beta chain comes out of a study of blood T cell repertoires in COVID-19. Study background: Sources were T cells, B-cell-depleted T cells, or PBMCs; the material itself was cDNA or gDNA.

This CDR3 region has 15 residues. The V end was cut by 4 bases, the J end by 3 bases, with 13 bases between. Germline assignment: CDR1 MDHEN and CDR2 SYDVKM. The method was immunoSEQ multiplex PCR; TCRdb's version includes in-frame clones alone and lacks a portion of them. The sample has 100,000 to 150,000 clones; around four fifths are singletons. The specimen sequenced was peripheral blood. This clonotype was sampled from a human donor in a cohort sampled during active COVID-19. This chain links TRBV28 with TRBJ2-1, with a weak D call TRBD2 (6 bases). The CDR3 region is CASSSDLGGYNEQFF. In DNA, the CDR3 is TGTGCCAGCAGTTCCGATTTGGGGGGCTACAATGAGCAGTTCTTC.